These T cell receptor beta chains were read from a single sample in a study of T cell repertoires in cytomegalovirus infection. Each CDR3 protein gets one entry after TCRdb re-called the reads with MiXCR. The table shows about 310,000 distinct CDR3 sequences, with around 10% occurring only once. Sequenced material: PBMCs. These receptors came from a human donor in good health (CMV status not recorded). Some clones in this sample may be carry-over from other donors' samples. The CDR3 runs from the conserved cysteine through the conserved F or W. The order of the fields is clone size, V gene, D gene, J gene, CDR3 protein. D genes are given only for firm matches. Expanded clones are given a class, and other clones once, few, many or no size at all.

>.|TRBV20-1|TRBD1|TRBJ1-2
CSARAGGKFYGYTF
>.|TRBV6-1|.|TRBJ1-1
CASNRGAGWTEAFF
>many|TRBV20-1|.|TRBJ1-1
CSATFDSLNTEAFF
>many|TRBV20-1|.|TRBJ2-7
CSARDDKGSYEQYF
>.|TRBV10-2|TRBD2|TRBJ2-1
CASTRVPGLAGTEQFF
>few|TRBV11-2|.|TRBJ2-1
CASAPLDRSSYNEQFF
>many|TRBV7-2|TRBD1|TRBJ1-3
CASSFSGTGTGNTIYF
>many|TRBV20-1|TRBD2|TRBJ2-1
CSAGGTSGGAGYNEQFF
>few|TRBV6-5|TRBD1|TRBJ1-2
CASSQRQGYYGYTF
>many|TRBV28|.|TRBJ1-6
CASSLPQGKSTSPLHF
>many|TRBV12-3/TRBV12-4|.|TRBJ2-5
CASSSPWGGETQYF
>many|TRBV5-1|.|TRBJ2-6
CASSLAASSGANVLTF
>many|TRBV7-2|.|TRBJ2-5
CASSLGRPPLDF